The 31 T cell receptor beta chains in this list originate from one sample, sequenced in a study of post-analysis software for immune sequencing data. The study's findings and limits: TRBV5-6, TRBV5-1 and TRBV20-1 were among a few TRBV segments more frequent in patients than controls.

Prepared TCR beta cDNA libraries contained unique molecular identifiers. TCRdb re-called the PCR reads with MiXCR, one entry per CDR3 protein. Of approximately 770,000 distinct CDR3 sequences detected, around 46% appear once; the ten largest clones hold roughly 5%. Their target antigens are unknown. The sample was blood. These TCRs come from a girl aged 10-17 years with multiple sclerosis.

This clonotype was counted only a few times. This chain joins TRBV7-9 and TRBJ2-1; TRBD1 agrees at 7 bases. The CDR3 length is 16 residues. After removal of 4 bases from V and 4 bases from J, the junction contained 10 bases not matched to a gene. CDR1 and CDR2 (germline): SEHNR, FQNEAQ (reference sequence). CDR3 DNA: TGTGCCAGCAGCTCGACCGGGACAGCAAGGTACAATGAGCAGTTCTTC. Translated, it gives CASSSTGTARYNEQFF.

In its sample, this clonotype was seen a few times. This chain links TRBV4-1 with TRBJ2-5, with D perhaps matching TRBD1 or TRBD2 (6 bases each). CDR1 is MGHRA and CDR2 is YSYEKL in the germline V gene. V lost 0 bases, J lost 1 base, and 9 bases lay in between. The CDR3 totals 15 residues. In nucleotides, the CDR3 is TGCGCCAGCAGCCAAGATTGGGGGGCCCAAGAGACCCAGTACTTC. Translation gives CASSQDWGAQETQYF.

This chain uses TRBV20-1 with TRBJ2-5; D perhaps matches TRBD2 (5 bases). Trimming removed 3 bases at V and 11 bases at J, with 22 bases between. Per germline, CDR1 DFQATT and CDR2 SNEGSKA (reference sequence). This CDR3 comprises 14 residues. Written as DNA, the CDR3 is TGCAGTGCTAGGAATGGGCCCCGAGGGTGGGAGCAGTACTTC. Translating it yields CSARNGPRGWEQYF.

This clonotype was detected once. This chain uses TRBV7-2 with TRBJ2-7; no firm D call. Germline CDR1 is SGHTA and CDR2 is FQGNSA. CDR3 length equals 13 residues. V shed 7 bases and J shed 0 bases, with 10 bases lying between them. The CDR3, as DNA: TGTGCCAGCATCCCCTGGGACTCCTACGAGCAGTACTTC. Encoded protein: CASIPWDSYEQYF.

V is TRBV10-3 and J is TRBJ2-7; a possible D gene is TRBD2 (5 bases). The CDR3 length is 16 residues. V was shortened by 8 bases and J by 2 bases, with 22 bases between the two germline ends. Germline V CDR1 and CDR2: ENHRY, SYGVKD. The CDR3, as DNA: TGTGCCATCTGGGCGGGTGTTGGCAGTGCTACCTACGAGCAGTACTTC. Residues: CAIWAGVGSATYEQYF.

The V and J genes are TRBV2 and TRBJ2-1; tentatively, D is TRBD2 (5 bases). V lost 8 bases to trimming and J lost 10 bases, with 15 bases between them. This CDR3 spans 12 amino acids. The germline gives CDR1 SNHLY, CDR2 FYNNEI. The CDR3, as DNA: TGTGCCAGCGCGGCTAGCAACCTGGAGCAGTTCTTC. It specifies CASAASNLEQFF.

CDR3 loop: CASSQGIAGTEETQYF. The CDR3 DNA is TGCGCCAGCAGCCAAGGGATAGCGGGGACGGAAGAGACCCAGTACTTC. The chain couples TRBV4-3 to TRBJ2-5; TRBD2 matches at 8 bases. There are 16 residues in the CDR3. From germline, CDR1 is LGHNA and CDR2 YSLEER. Unmatched junction bases numbered 7, after V lost 1 base and J lost 3 bases.

This clonotype was picked up a small number of times. The V gene is TRBV29-1, the J gene TRBJ2-5, with D unclear. CDR3 length: 11 residues. Trimming pared 2 bases from V and 7 bases from J, leaving 8 bases between. Per the germline V gene, CDR1 is SQVTM and CDR2 is ANQGSEA. CDR3 sequence reads: CSVEPRGTQYF. Written as DNA, the CDR3 is TGCAGCGTTGAACCTCGCGGGACCCAGTACTTC.

This chain joins TRBV20-1 and TRBJ2-4; maybe TRBD2 (6 bases). The J call may not be correct, given that the DNA end is closer to TRBJ2-7. The CDR3 length is 15 residues. Germline assignment: CDR1 DFQATT and CDR2 SNEGSKA (reference sequence). This CDR3 is CSARDQTGDSYEQYF. CDR3 nucleotide sequence: TGCAGTGCTAGAGATCAAACGGGAGATTCCTACGAGCAGTACTTC.

The genes are TRBV20-1 and TRBJ2-5, with 11 bases lining up with TRBD2. CDR1 DFQATT and CDR2 SNEGSKA come from the germline V gene (reference sequence). The CDR3 consists of 16 residues. Trimming cost V 5 bases and J 5 bases; bases outside gene matches: 13. CDR3 DNA sequence: TGCAGTGCTCGGAGCGGGTGGACTAGCGGGCGGGAGACCCAGTACTTC. Amino acid sequence: CSARSGWTSGRETQYF.

The chain links TRBV20-1 to TRBJ2-5; unclear D gene. The germline V gene has CDR1 DFQATT and CDR2 SNEGSKA (reference sequence). V was trimmed by 3 bases and J by 10 bases, leaving 3 bases between them. The length of the CDR3 is 8 residues. CDR3 region: CSARGQYF. The CDR3 DNA follows: TGCAGTGCTAGGGGCCAGTACTTC.

This clonotype was seen more than once but under ten times. The DNA for the CDR3 is TGCAGTGCTAGAGATCGGGCTGGGCTAGCGGGAGTTTTCGGAGAGACCCAGTACTTC. This gives the protein CSARDRAGLAGVFGETQYF. The chain couples TRBV20-1 to TRBJ2-5; 10 nucleotides align to TRBD2. Germline assignment: CDR1 DFQATT and CDR2 SNEGSKA (reference sequence). This CDR3 is built from 19 residues. The V gene end was trimmed by 0 bases and the J gene end by 4 bases; junction bases not matched to a gene: 17.

This clonotype was counted a few times. The chain links TRBV5-1 to TRBJ2-3; D possibly corresponds to TRBD2 (6 bases). Deletions cut 5 bases from V and 0 bases from J, with 13 bases between. This CDR3 has 15 residues. Germline V gene lookup returns CDR1 SGHRS and CDR2 YFSETQ. The CDR3 DNA reads TGCGCCAGCAGGGTTAGCGGACCTAGCACAGATACGCAGTATTTT. Its translation: CASRVSGPSTDTQYF. Using reference TRBV5-1 and TRBJ2-3 for the parts outside the CDR3, the full variable domain is KAGVTQTPRYLIKTRGQQVTLSCSPISGHRSVSWYQQTPGQGLQFLFEYFSETQRNKGNFPGRFSGRQFSNSRSEMNVSTLELGDSALYLCASRVSGPSTDTQYFGPGTRLTVL.

The rearrangement uses TRBV5-1 and TRBJ1-1; 8 nucleotides match TRBD1. The CDR3 runs 14 residues. Germline V gene sequence: CDR1 SGHRS, CDR2 YFSETQ. The V and J ends lost 0 bases and 7 bases, in that order; junction bases with no gene match: 5. The CDR3 region is CASSLEAGGIEAFF. The CDR3 DNA reads TGCGCCAGCAGCTTGGAGGCAGGGGGCATTGAAGCTTTCTTT. The entire variable domain, with the rest obtained from reference TRBV5-1 and TRBJ1-1, is as follows: KAGVTQTPRYLIKTRGQQVTLSCSPISGHRSVSWYQQTPGQGLQFLFEYFSETQRNKGNFPGRFSGRQFSNSRSEMNVSTLELGDSALYLCASSLEAGGIEAFFGQGTRLTVV.

This clonotype was seen more than once but under ten times. The CDR3: CASTPRVNNEQFF. CDR3 in DNA: TGTGCCAGCACCCCCAGGGTAAACAATGAGCAGTTCTTC. J is TRBJ2-1 and V is TRBV12-3 or TRBV12-4, with D possibly TRBD1 on 5 matching bases. This CDR3 has 13 amino acids. The ends were cut back, 7 bases at V and 5 bases at J, with 12 bases in the middle.

The J gene is TRBJ2-5, the V gene TRBV10-2; the D is unclear. Trimming removed 0 bases from V and 2 bases from J, with 13 bases in between. CDR1 is WSHSY, CDR2 SAAADI, per germline. This CDR3 is 16 amino acids long. The CDR3 loop reads CASSESAANTQETQYF. As DNA, the CDR3 is TGCGCCAGCAGTGAGTCCGCGGCAAACACTCAAGAGACCCAGTACTTC.

This clonotype was counted a few times. The rearrangement links TRBV13 to TRBJ2-7, with 7 bases aligning to TRBD1. The CDR3 spans 18 residues. Losses at the gene ends were 1 base for V and 0 bases for J; bases not matched to a gene: 12. Germline assignment: CDR1 PRHDT and CDR2 FYEKMQ (reference sequence). The CDR3 protein is CASSLAKDRFRSSYEQYF. The CDR3 DNA reads as TGTGCCAGCAGCTTAGCGAAGGACAGGTTTCGGAGCTCCTACGAGCAGTACTTC.

The chain uses TRBV24-1 and TRBJ2-3; 9 bases line up with TRBD2. The CDR3 is 14 amino acids. CDR1 KGHDR and CDR2 SFDVKD come from the germline V gene. V trimming: 5 bases; J trimming: 5 bases; junction bases outside the gene matches: 4. CDR3 coding DNA: TGTGCCACCAGTGCTAGCGGGAAGGGAGATACGCAGTATTTT. Protein: CATSASGKGDTQYF.

This clonotype was observed at least ten times. This chain joins TRBV29-1 and TRBJ2-1, with a tentative D call TRBD2 (5 bases). CDR3 length equals 16 residues. V was shortened by 0 bases and J by 6 bases, with 18 bases between the two germline ends. Germline loops: CDR1 SQVTM, CDR2 ANQGSEA. CDR3 sequence (DNA): TGCAGCGTTGAAGATCCCCTCGCCTTCCGGGGCAATGAGCAGTTCTTC. Its protein is CSVEDPLAFRGNEQFF.

In this sample, this clonotype turned up once. Mismatch with germline at one junction end may stem from a read error. The chain is built from TRBV28 and TRBJ2-5, with D maybe TRBD1 (6 bases). CDR1 MDHEN and CDR2 SYDVKM come from the germline V gene. The CDR3 runs 14 residues. The CDR3 sequence is CASSPDRRPETRYF. In DNA form, the CDR3 reads TGTGCCAGCAGTCCAGACAGGAGGCCAGAGACCCGGTACTTC. The full variable domain, its missing parts supplied by reference TRBV28 and TRBJ2-5, is DVKVTQSSRYLVKRTGEKVFLECVQDMDHENMFWYRQDPGLGLRLIYFSYDVKMKEKGDIPEGYSVSREKKERFSLILESASTNQTSMYLCASSPDRRPETRYFGPGTRLLVL.

The chain couples TRBV7-8 to TRBJ1-5; no clear D. V was clipped by 1 base and J by 5 bases, with 12 bases between them. CDR3 length: 15 amino acids. Germline CDR1 reads SGHVS; CDR2 reads FQNEAQ. CDR3 protein: CASSLVVGLDQPQHF. The DNA of the CDR3 is TGTGCCAGCAGCTTAGTGGTCGGGTTGGATCAGCCCCAGCATTTT.

The rearrangement joins TRBV25-1 to TRBJ2-3, with D perhaps TRBD1 (6 bases). The CDR3 is 14 amino acids. Germline loops: CDR1 MGHDK, CDR2 SYGVNS. Trimming left V 5 bases short and J 4 bases short, with 13 bases between. DNA for the CDR3: TGTGCCAGCAGTAAATCCGAGGGGGCAGATACGCAGTATTTT. Amino acid sequence: CASSKSEGADTQYF.

The CDR3 DNA is TGCAGCGTGCACGGAGCCTACGAGCAGTACTTC. This codes for CSVHGAYEQYF. The chain is built from TRBV29-1 and TRBJ2-7, with D unresolved. The CDR3 has 11 residues. Germline assignment: CDR1 SQVTM and CDR2 ANQGSEA. The V end lost 6 bases, the J end lost 2 bases, and 8 bases lay between the germline ends.

This chain uses TRBV7-2 with TRBJ2-7; D not certain. The CDR3 is made up of 16 amino acids. Trimming shortened V by 1 base and J by 4 bases, and 17 bases separated the two germline ends. The germline V gene encodes CDR1 SGHTA and CDR2 FQGNSA. The chain's CDR3 is CASSLDRFDFGYEQYF. The CDR3 DNA reads TGTGCCAGCAGCTTAGACCGATTCGATTTCGGTTACGAGCAGTACTTC.

The rearrangement links TRBV20-1 to TRBJ2-3, with D hard to call. V was cut by 6 bases and J by 1 base, with 14 bases left in between. Germline V gene lookup returns CDR1 DFQATT and CDR2 SNEGSKA (reference sequence). There are 14 residues in the CDR3. The CDR3 reads CSAPRSIGTDTQYF. The CDR3 bases are TGCAGTGCCCCGAGGAGCATCGGCACAGATACGCAGTATTTT.

The chain joins TRBV10-3 to TRBJ2-7; possibly TRBD1 for D (5 bases). Trimming cost V 0 bases and J 3 bases, with 9 bases left between them. Germline CDR1 is ENHRY and CDR2 is SYGVKD. The CDR3 extends over 14 amino acids. The CDR3 is CAISESSGFYEQYF. Written as DNA, the CDR3 is TGTGCCATCAGTGAGTCCTCAGGGTTCTACGAGCAGTACTTC.

This chain joins TRBV7-9 and TRBJ1-6; D is ambiguous. V was clipped by 3 bases and J by 0 bases, with 15 bases between them. This CDR3 is 18 amino acids long. Germline V gene sequence: CDR1 SEHNR, CDR2 FQNEAQ (reference sequence). The chain's CDR3 is CASSFISQASSYNSPLHF. The CDR3 DNA reads as TGTGCCAGCAGCTTTATCTCGCAGGCGAGCTCCTATAATTCACCCCTCCACTTT.

This clonotype was seen many times. CDR3 residues: CSARGQMYEQYF. In nucleotides, the CDR3 is TGCAGTGCTAGAGGACAGATGTACGAGCAGTACTTC. This chain links TRBV20-1 with TRBJ2-7; a possible D gene is TRBD1 (5 bases). With 1 base removed from V and 4 bases from J, the gap between germline ends came to 8 bases. Germline V CDR1 and CDR2: DFQATT, SNEGSKA (reference sequence). CDR3 length equals 12 residues.

This clonotype was seen only a few times. The chain is built from TRBV11-2 and TRBJ1-2, with 9 bases that match TRBD1. Trimming took 5 bases from V and 3 from J; bases not matched to a gene: 13. The CDR3 is made up of 17 amino acids. The germline V gene encodes CDR1 SGHAT and CDR2 FQNNGV. The chain's CDR3 is CASSPHRGQGVDYGYTF. The CDR3 bases are TGTGCCAGCAGCCCCCACAGGGGGCAAGGGGTTGACTATGGCTACACCTTC.

The chain recombines TRBV18 with TRBJ2-1; D might be TRBD1 or TRBD2, each matching 5 bases. V gave up 4 bases and J gave up 10 bases, with 14 bases separating them. CDR1 is KGHSH and CDR2 is LQKENI in the germline V gene. The CDR3 loop spans 13 amino acids. Here the CDR3 DNA reads TGTGCCAGCTCACTTGGGGCCCGGAGGGAGCAGTTCTTC. Its translation: CASSLGARREQFF.

This sequence joins TRBV3-1 and TRBJ2-1; D possibly corresponds to TRBD2 (7 bases). V lost 5 bases, J lost 7 bases, and 12 bases lay in between. Germline CDR1 is LGHDT and CDR2 is YNNKEL (reference sequence). This CDR3 region has 13 residues. CDR3 sequence reads: CASSYGGRNEQFF. The CDR3 DNA is TGTGCCAGCAGCTACGGGGGGCGGAATGAGCAGTTCTTC.